This TCR beta chain derives from a study of CD8+ T cells in alopecia areata. Study at large: Among treated patients, severity was scored by affected scalp area percentage. Points from the study as a whole: How baseline CD8+ expansion relates to response remains uncertain (there was one nonresponder).

Treatment defined: oral pan-JAK inhibitor, 5-10 mg twice daily. Comment on this clone: As yet, its antigen is unknown.

Investigators isolated RNA and reverse transcribed it into cDNA to act as the sequencing template. The table came from immunoSEQ multiplex PCR; TCRdb's copy has only in-frame clones and leaves some out. The sample gives about 100,000 clones, 65% to 85% of which show up once; under 25% is in the top ten. The CDR3 runs 15 residues. V trimming: 5 bases; J trimming: 2 bases; junction bases outside the gene matches: 1. Germline V lookup: CDR1 MNHEY, CDR2 SVGAGI. The V and J genes are TRBV6-5 and TRBJ2-1, with 12 bases fitting TRBD2. Sequencing used CD8+ T cells sorted from blood, obtained at week 24, from a patient treated with tofacitinib. This TCR was sampled from a human donor with alopecia areata. The CDR3 loop is CASSRLAGAYNEQFF. The CDR3 bases are TGTGCCAGCAGTCGACTAGCGGGAGCCTACAATGAGCAGTTCTTC.